This T cell receptor (beta chain) was recovered during a study of blood T cells in healthy people across ages (dated by TCRdb to 2014 to 2015). Background for the entire study: In model experiments, template switching captured about one uniquely barcoded TCR beta cDNA molecule for every two T cells. The donors were divided into four age groups: young (average roughly 15 years), middle-aged (about 39), aged (roughly 66) and long-lived (about 84). Age-related changes in TCR beta repertoire diversity were measured in the study by deep sequencing normalized with unique cDNA molecular identifiers. The study analyzed two additional independent replicas of 1 million unique cDNA reads from the same blood draw for two donors, one aged 18 to 29 and one aged 80 or older. To avoid experimental bias, donors of different ages were spread randomly across the sequencing lanes.

With respect to this clonotype: Which antigen it targets is not known. Per-nucleotide qualities are absent, and no much larger clonotype sits a single base away.

Systemically healthy Caucasian individuals from Russia, 39 in total and aged 6 to 90 years, were included as donors. Each donor gave approximately 9.3 milliliters of peripheral blood, collected into EDTA-treated Vacutainer tubes. Ficoll-Paque density-gradient centrifugation was used to isolate PBMCs, with at least 6.5 million per sample. Trizol reagent was used to extract total RNA from PBMCs, with at least 5.5 micrograms per sample. For every donor, flow cytometry on a PBMC aliquot measured the percentage of naive CD45RAhigh/CD27high T cells. Study-level results and caveats: There was a strong correlation between observed TCR beta diversity and the percentage of naive T cells measured by flow cytometry. Observed TCR beta diversity per million T cells fell roughly linearly with age, and a significant reduction was already apparent by age approximately 41. The CMV infection status of donors was not known, potentially confounding age-related changes in expanded clonotypes. Estimates of total diversity from one million sequenced T cells were regarded as lower bounds and underestimates. Since profiling was done on bulk unsorted PBMCs, naive and antigen-experienced compartments could not be conclusively compared. Compared with the aged group, the long-lived group had more naive CD4+ T cells, fewer expanded clones and increased TCR diversity, suggesting age selection.

Receptor libraries were prepared by 5' RACE. The instrument given in TCRdb is Illumina HiSeq 2500. A second PCR of roughly 6 to 11 cycles was run with a J-beta primer mix and a sample-barcoded 5' primer. Each TCR beta cDNA molecule received a unique molecular identifier from a template-switch 5' adaptor carrying 12 random nucleotides. At least 3 million CDR3-containing paired-end reads were obtained from each sample. First-strand cDNA synthesis was performed from all RNA using the Mint cDNA synthesis kit, with priming by a TRBC-specific oligonucleotide. After uracil-DNA glycosylase treatment, a first 18-cycle PCR used universal primers M1SS and BC2_uni_R on all cDNA. The paper's data handling went like this. For normalization, 1 million high-quality reads were randomly selected from each sample, with every read carrying a distinct molecular identifier. Reads with shared molecular identifiers were discarded instead of being binned into consensus sequences. MiTCR, run with a Q25 quality threshold and the strictest error-elimination algorithm, handled CDR3 identification, clonotype clustering and error correction. A nonparametric unseen species model with Euler transformation was used to estimate a lower bound on total TCR beta diversity. The public reads were quality trimmed at Q25 with fastp and then assembled into clones with MiXCR by TCRdb, keeping productive beta chains. Rows merge per CDR3 protein into single entries with the most common DNA and genes. Clone size and V and J calls follow TCRdb, not the original study. Recorded for this sample are fewer than 950,000 distinct CDR3 sequences; approximately 53% of them occurred a single time. In total, the top ten clones hold approximately 40% of the sample.

The sequenced sample consisted of blood. This clonotype was obtained from a man older than 75 in good health.

The CDR3 reads CSARRTGREDYGYTF. The DNA reads TGCAGTGCTAGGAGGACAGGGAGGGAGGACTATGGCTACACCTTC. Recombination joined TRBV20-1 with TRBJ1-2; the central 8 bases match TRBD1. The CDR3 runs 15 amino acids, cysteine and phenylalanine included. Just the 45-base CDR3 DNA is kept, in frame starting at base 1. CDR1 DFQATT and CDR2 SNEGSKA are derived from the germline V gene (reference sequence). Compared with germline, V lacks 3 bases and J lacks 3 bases; bases without a gene match: 9.